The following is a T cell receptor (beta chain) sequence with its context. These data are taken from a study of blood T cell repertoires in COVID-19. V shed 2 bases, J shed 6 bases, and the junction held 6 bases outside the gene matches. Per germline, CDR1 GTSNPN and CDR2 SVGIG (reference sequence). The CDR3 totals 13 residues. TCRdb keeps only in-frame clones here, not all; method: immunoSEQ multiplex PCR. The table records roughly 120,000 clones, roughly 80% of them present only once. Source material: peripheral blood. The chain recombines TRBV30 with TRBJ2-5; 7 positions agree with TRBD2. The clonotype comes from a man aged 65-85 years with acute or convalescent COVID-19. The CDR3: CAWSILALQTQYF. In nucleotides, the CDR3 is TGTGCCTGGAGTATACTAGCGTTGCAGACCCAGTACTTC. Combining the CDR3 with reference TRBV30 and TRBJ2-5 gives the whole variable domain SQTIHQWPATLVQPVGSPLSLECTVEGTSNPNLYWYRQAAGRGLQLLFYSVGIGQISSEVPQNLSASRPQDRQFILSSKKLLLSDSGFYLCAWSILALQTQYFGPGTRLLVL.